Listed below are T cell receptor beta chains from one sample, sequenced in a study of cytomegalovirus exposure and HLA in healthy donors. TCRdb's copy holds only in-frame clones and misses some; the assay was immunoSEQ multiplex PCR. The sample holds about 220,000 clones; roughly 79% are singletons and the top ten take around 1.9%. Sequencing was done on a sample of PBMCs. These receptor sequences come from a male donor in good health and CMV-seronegative. CDR3s include the opening cysteine and the closing phenylalanine or tryptophan. Fields, in order: clone size, V gene, J gene, D gene, CDR3 protein, CDR3 DNA. D genes are given only for firm matches. The size field is filled for only some rows; it gives once, few, many or a size class.

clone_size: .
v_call: TRBV4-1
j_call: TRBJ1-4
d_call: TRBD1
cdr3_aa: CASRLQGALGEKLFF
cdr3_nt: TGCGCCAGCAGACTCCAGGGGGCGCTTGGTGAAAAACTGTTTTTT

clone_size: .
v_call: TRBV5-4
j_call: TRBJ2-6
d_call: .
cdr3_aa: CASSLLPGANVLTF
cdr3_nt: TGTGCCAGCAGCTTGCTTCCTGGGGCCAACGTCCTGACTTTC

clone_size: .
v_call: TRBV9
j_call: TRBJ2-7
d_call: TRBD1
cdr3_aa: CASSSGQGPYEQYF
cdr3_nt: TGTGCCAGCAGCTCGGGACAGGGCCCCTACGAGCAGTACTTC

clone_size: .
v_call: TRBV7-9
j_call: TRBJ2-7
d_call: .
cdr3_aa: CASSLVPGPYEQYF
cdr3_nt: TGTGCCAGCAGCTTGGTCCCAGGTCCGTACGAGCAGTACTTC

clone_size: .
v_call: TRBV5-6
j_call: TRBJ2-7
d_call: .
cdr3_aa: CASSLDTDYEQYF
cdr3_nt: TGTGCCAGCAGCCTGGACACTGACTACGAGCAGTACTTC

clone_size: .
v_call: TRBV18
j_call: TRBJ2-7
d_call: TRBD1
cdr3_aa: CASSPYTGGTYEQYF
cdr3_nt: TGTGCCAGCTCACCATATACAGGGGGGACCTACGAGCAGTACTTC

clone_size: few
v_call: TRBV7-9
j_call: TRBJ1-1
d_call: TRBD1
cdr3_aa: CASSLAGQSEAFF
cdr3_nt: TGTGCCAGCAGCCTAGCGGGACAGAGTGAAGCTTTCTTT

clone_size: .
v_call: TRBV10-3
j_call: TRBJ2-3
d_call: .
cdr3_aa: CAISEEGVEDTQYF
cdr3_nt: TGTGCCATCAGTGAAGAGGGCGTCGAAGATACGCAGTATTTT

clone_size: .
v_call: TRBV7-2
j_call: TRBJ2-1
d_call: .
cdr3_aa: CASSLEHGGYNEQFF
cdr3_nt: TGTGCCAGCAGCTTAGAACACGGGGGCTACAATGAGCAGTTCTTC

clone_size: .
v_call: TRBV9
j_call: TRBJ2-2
d_call: TRBD1
cdr3_aa: CASSDRQGPRNTGELFF
cdr3_nt: TGTGCCAGCAGCGACAGACAGGGTCCGAGGAACACCGGGGAGCTGTTTTTT

clone_size: .
v_call: TRBV11-3
j_call: TRBJ1-1
d_call: .
cdr3_aa: CASSPTGSTEAFF
cdr3_nt: TGTGCCAGCAGTCCCACAGGGAGCACTGAAGCTTTCTTT

clone_size: once
v_call: TRBV15
j_call: TRBJ2-7
d_call: .
cdr3_aa: CATSRSPGAYEQYF
cdr3_nt: TGTGCCACCAGCAGATCCCCGGGGGCCTACGAGCAGTACTTC

clone_size: .
v_call: TRBV27
j_call: TRBJ2-7
d_call: TRBD2
cdr3_aa: CASSLSRLAGEQYF
cdr3_nt: TGTGCCAGCAGTTTATCGCGGCTAGCGGGAGAGCAGTACTTC

clone_size: few
v_call: TRBV6-4
j_call: TRBJ2-1
d_call: TRBD1
cdr3_aa: CASSDRGHNEQFF
cdr3_nt: TGTGCCAGCAGTGACAGGGGGCACAATGAGCAGTTCTTC